One and the same sample provided the 23 T cell receptor beta chains below, sequenced in a study of CD4 T cells in relation to SARS-CoV-2 and coronaviruses. The unexposed donors gave CD4+ T cells in about 2011-2019, prior to COVID-19. Profiling relied on immunoSEQ multiplex PCR, and the TCRdb table lists in-frame clones only, not all of them. The repertoire holds approximately 70,000 clones, with 85% to 95% as singletons. Sequencing used naive CD4+ T cells from PBMCs. Subset meaning: naive CD4+ T cells isolated by negative enrichment. Source of these receptors: a human donor in good health.

The chain combines TRBV7-2 with TRBJ1-5, with a tentative D call TRBD1 (6 bases). Trimming removed 4 bases at V and 1 base at J, with 14 bases between. The CDR3 length is 16 residues. Germline assignment: CDR1 SGHTA and CDR2 FQGNSA. CDR3: CASSWGAGISNQPQHF. For the CDR3, the DNA is TGTGCCAGCAGCTGGGGGGCGGGGATAAGCAATCAGCCCCAGCATTTT. The full variable domain, completed using reference TRBV7-2 and TRBJ1-5, is GAGVSQSPSNKVTEKGKDVELRCDPISGHTALYWYRQSLGQGLEFLIYFQGNSAPDKSGLPSDRFSAERTGGSVSTLTIQRTQQEDSAVYLCASSWGAGISNQPQHFGDGTRLSIL.

The gene calls are TRBV28 and TRBJ2-7; possibly TRBD2 for D (5 bases). Germline CDR1 reads MDHEN; CDR2 reads SYDVKM. The V end lost 5 bases, the J end lost 0 bases, and 8 bases lay between the germline ends. The CDR3 totals 13 residues. CDR3 nucleotides: TGTGCCAGCAGTGACTACAGCTCCTACGAGCAGTACTTC. Encoded protein: CASSDYSSYEQYF. Filled out from reference TRBV28 and TRBJ2-7, the complete variable domain reads DVKVTQSSRYLVKRTGEKVFLECVQDMDHENMFWYRQDPGLGLRLIYFSYDVKMKEKGDIPEGYSVSREKKERFSLILESASTNQTSMYLCASSDYSSYEQYFGPGTRLTVT.

This rearrangement joins TRBV9 to TRBJ2-7; 10 positions agree with TRBD2. The CDR3 sequence is 15 residues long. The ends lost 3 bases at V and 7 bases at J; junction bases unmatched: 10. Germline V gene data show CDR1 as SGDLS and CDR2 as YYNGEE. The CDR3 sequence: CASSATGTSVDEQYF. The CDR3 DNA sequence: TGTGCCAGCAGCGCTACCGGGACTAGCGTAGATGAGCAGTACTTC.

The genes are TRBV2 and TRBJ1-6; 8 bases match TRBD1. The CDR3 consists of 15 residues. The J segment lost 9 bases and the V segment lost 4 bases, leaving 8 bases of the junction unmatched. Germline CDR1 and CDR2: SNHLY and FYNNEI. CDR3 DNA sequence: TGTGCCAGCAGTGGGACAGGGCGGTCGGGTTCACCCCTCCACTTT. Protein sequence: CASSGTGRSGSPLHF.

The CDR3: CASSFPRGWERNTEAFF. The CDR3 DNA reads as TGTGCCAGCAGCTTCCCCAGGGGATGGGAACGGAACACTGAAGCTTTCTTT. V gene TRBV7-9 combines with J gene TRBJ1-1, with TRBD1 as a possible D gene (6 bases). The V end was cut by 3 bases, the J end by 1 base, with 18 bases between. CDR3 length equals 17 residues. Germline-derived CDR1 and CDR2 are SEHNR and FQNEAQ (reference sequence).

This chain uses TRBV7-9 with TRBJ1-2; D unclear. V gave up 3 bases and J gave up 3 bases, with 8 bases separating them. Germline assignment: CDR1 SEHNR and CDR2 FQNEAQ (reference sequence). The CDR3 consists of 13 residues. For the CDR3, the DNA is TGTGCCAGCAGCTTCGAGGTTGACTATGGCTACACCTTC. Protein: CASSFEVDYGYTF.

This chain uses TRBV18 with TRBJ1-6; D unclear. The germline V gene encodes CDR1 KGHSH and CDR2 LQKENI. V shed 3 bases and J shed 8 bases, with 11 bases lying between them. This CDR3 comprises 14 residues. The chain's CDR3 is CASSPTGFDSPLHF. DNA of the CDR3: TGTGCCAGCTCACCCACGGGTTTCGATTCACCCCTCCACTTT.

The rearrangement uses TRBV5-1 and TRBJ2-6; D may match TRBD1 or TRBD2 (5 bases each). Trimming left V 0 bases short and J 1 base short, with 5 bases between. Germline V gene data show CDR1 as SGHRS and CDR2 as YFSETQ. CDR3 size: 15 residues. In DNA, the CDR3 is TGCGCCAGCAGCTTGGGGGGGTCTGGGGCCAACGTCCTGACTTTC. Translation: CASSLGGSGANVLTF.

The V and J genes are TRBV9 and TRBJ2-7, with D possibly matching TRBD2 (6 bases). Between the trimmed V and J ends, which lost 4 bases and 6 bases, there was a span of 14 bases. Germline CDR1 is SGDLS and CDR2 is YYNGEE. The CDR3 has 13 amino acids. The chain's CDR3 is CASSPRGFGEQYF. In DNA form, the CDR3 reads TGTGCCAGCAGCCCGCGGGGTTTTGGCGAGCAGTACTTC.

This rearrangement joins TRBV5-1 to TRBJ2-7; D tentatively reads TRBD1 or TRBD2 (5 bases each). The CDR3 extends over 12 amino acids. CDR1 and CDR2 (germline): SGHRS, YFSETQ. V lost 1 base and J lost 6, with 8 bases in between. The CDR3 DNA reads as TGCGCCAGCAGCTTGTACGGGACCGAGCAGTACTTC. Encoded protein: CASSLYGTEQYF.

This rearrangement joins TRBV10-3 to TRBJ2-3, with 10 bases that match TRBD2. This CDR3 comprises 15 residues. CDR1 ENHRY and CDR2 SYGVKD come from the germline V gene. Losses at the gene ends were 10 bases for V and 2 bases for J; bases not matched to a gene: 9. In DNA, the CDR3 is TGTGCCACCAGGGGTAGCGGGGGGTCCACAGATACGCAGTATTTT. Its protein is CATRGSGGSTDTQYF.

The rearrangement links TRBV28 to TRBJ1-5; D is uncertain. This CDR3 spans 13 amino acids. CDR1 is MDHEN and CDR2 is SYDVKM in the germline V gene. The V gene lost 4 bases and the J gene lost 3 bases, with 7 bases spanning the gap. CDR3 residues: CASSSTFNQPQHF. In DNA form, the CDR3 reads TGTGCCAGCAGTTCGACCTTCAATCAGCCCCAGCATTTT.

The chain recombines TRBV5-1 with TRBJ1-4; TRBD1 matches 9 bases. Germline CDR1 SGHRS, CDR2 YFSETQ. The CDR3 totals 14 residues. Trimming cost V 3 bases and J 7 bases; bases outside gene matches: 4. The DNA of the CDR3 is TGCGCCAGCAGCTCGGACAGGGGTAGTGAAAAACTGTTTTTT. Translated: CASSSDRGSEKLFF.

The chain carries TRBV29-1 and TRBJ1-5, with D perhaps TRBD1 (5 bases). The CDR3 has 14 residues. CDR1 is SQVTM, CDR2 ANQGSEA, per germline. V lost 4 bases and J lost 0, with 10 bases in between. CDR3 loop: CSVASQGSNQPQHF. The CDR3 coding sequence is TGCAGCGTTGCGAGCCAGGGTAGCAATCAGCCCCAGCATTTT.

V usage is TRBV7-9 and J usage is TRBJ1-1; a weak D match, TRBD1 (5 bases). V lost 5 bases to trimming and J lost 0 bases, with 13 bases between them. The germline CDR1 and CDR2 sequences are SEHNR and FQNEAQ (reference sequence). The CDR3 spans 15 residues. The CDR3 loop reads CASSLWGGMNTEAFF. In DNA form, the CDR3 reads TGTGCCAGCAGCCTATGGGGGGGTATGAACACTGAAGCTTTCTTT.

The CDR3 is CASSQDLVLEGIQYF. The CDR3 DNA follows: TGTGCCAGCAGCCAAGACTTGGTCCTGGAGGGCATTCAGTACTTC. The genes are TRBV3-1 (or the pseudogene TRBV3-2) and TRBJ2-4; D may be TRBD2 (6 bases). The length of the CDR3 is 15 residues. The germline V gene has CDR1 LGHDT and CDR2 YNNKEL (reference sequence). Between the trimmed V and J ends, which lost 0 bases and 9 bases, there was a span of 15 bases.

This clone was picked up a small number of times. The DNA of the CDR3 is TGTGCCAGCAGCCTGGCAGGTACCTACGAGCAGTACTTC. Residues: CASSLAGTYEQYF. The gene calls are TRBV7-9 and TRBJ2-7, with D uncertain. This CDR3 spans 13 amino acids. The V gene lost 5 bases and the J gene lost 2 bases, with 10 bases spanning the gap. In germline, CDR1 is SEHNR, CDR2 FQNEAQ (reference sequence).

The chain carries TRBV5-1 and TRBJ2-1; 11 bases align to TRBD2. V was clipped by 2 bases and J by 4 bases; unmatched bases: 2. The V gene's germline CDR1 is SGHRS and CDR2 YFSETQ. The CDR3 sequence is 15 residues long. The CDR3 is CASSFTSGSYNEQFF. The CDR3 nucleotides read TGCGCCAGCAGCTTCACTAGCGGGAGTTACAATGAGCAGTTCTTC.

As for this clone: The junction differs from germline at one of its ends, possibly a read error. This chain uses TRBV5-1 with TRBJ1-1; D is perhaps TRBD1 (6 bases). CDR3 size: 13 residues. Germline loops: CDR1 SGHRS, CDR2 YFSETQ. CDR3 amino acids: CASSLVSDTYRAF. For the CDR3, the DNA is TGCGCCAGCAGCTTGGTTTCCGATACCTACAGGGCGTTT.

The chain links TRBV18 to TRBJ2-2; D may match TRBD1 or TRBD2 (5 bases each). Germline CDR1 reads KGHSH; CDR2 reads LQKENI. The CDR3 is 15 residues long. V was clipped by 3 bases and J by 3 bases, with 11 bases between them. The CDR3 reads CASSPGVTDTGELFF. As DNA, the CDR3 is TGTGCCAGCTCACCGGGGGTTACGGACACCGGGGAGCTGTTTTTT.

The gene calls are TRBV5-4 and TRBJ1-1; D call uncertain. The V end was cut by 3 bases, the J end by 1 base, with 13 bases between. The germline gives CDR1 SGHNT, CDR2 YYREEE (reference sequence). The CDR3 is 15 residues long. The CDR3 here is CASSSYFAGNTEAFF. The CDR3 DNA reads as TGTGCCAGCAGCTCCTATTTCGCAGGGAACACTGAAGCTTTCTTT.

The chain uses TRBV7-2 and TRBJ2-5, with 10 bases aligning to TRBD1. CDR1 is SGHTA, CDR2 FQGNSA, per germline. V shed 5 bases and J 5 bases; nucleotides not matched to a gene: 5. CDR3 length equals 14 residues. CDR3 sequence reads: CASSPDRGLETQYF. In nucleotides, the CDR3 is TGTGCCAGCAGCCCAGACAGGGGGCTTGAGACCCAGTACTTC.

The chain uses TRBV18 and TRBJ2-1; TRBD2 is a possible D gene (5 bases). V dropped 5 bases and J dropped 1 base, with 21 bases sitting between them. Germline V gene data show CDR1 as KGHSH and CDR2 as LQKENI. The CDR3 runs to 18 residues. The DNA for the CDR3 is TGTGCCAGCTCATCCACCGGAGATGAGGGTAATTCCTACAATGAGCAGTTCTTC. Translation: CASSSTGDEGNSYNEQFF.